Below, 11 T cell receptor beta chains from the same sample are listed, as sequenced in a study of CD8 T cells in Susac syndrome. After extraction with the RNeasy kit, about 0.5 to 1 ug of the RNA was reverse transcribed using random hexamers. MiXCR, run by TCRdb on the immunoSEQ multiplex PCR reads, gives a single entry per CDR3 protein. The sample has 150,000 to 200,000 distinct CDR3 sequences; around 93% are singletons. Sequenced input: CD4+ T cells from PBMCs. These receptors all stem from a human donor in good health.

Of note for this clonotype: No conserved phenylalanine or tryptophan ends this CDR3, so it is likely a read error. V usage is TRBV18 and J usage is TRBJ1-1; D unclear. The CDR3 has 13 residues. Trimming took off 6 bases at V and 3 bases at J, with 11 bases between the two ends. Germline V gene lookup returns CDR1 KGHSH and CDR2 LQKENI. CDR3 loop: CASSRAWDTEAFL. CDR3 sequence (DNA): TGTGCCAGCTCGAGGGCCTGGGACACTGAAGCTTTCCTT.

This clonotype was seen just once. The CDR3 here is CASDGGSGQPQHF. The CDR3 DNA reads TGTGCCAGCGATGGGGGGTCCGGTCAGCCCCAGCATTTT. The J gene is TRBJ1-5, the V gene TRBV2; maybe TRBD1 (5 bases). Trimming took 8 bases from V and 6 from J, leaving 14 bases between them. Germline V gene sequence: CDR1 SNHLY, CDR2 FYNNEI. This CDR3 is built from 13 residues.

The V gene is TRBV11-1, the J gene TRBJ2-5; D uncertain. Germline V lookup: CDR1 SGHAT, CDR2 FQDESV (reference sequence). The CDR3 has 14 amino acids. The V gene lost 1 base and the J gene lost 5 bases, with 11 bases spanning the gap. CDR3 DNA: TGTGCCAGCAGCTTAGTCCACGGGTCGGAGACCCAGTACTTC. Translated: CASSLVHGSETQYF.

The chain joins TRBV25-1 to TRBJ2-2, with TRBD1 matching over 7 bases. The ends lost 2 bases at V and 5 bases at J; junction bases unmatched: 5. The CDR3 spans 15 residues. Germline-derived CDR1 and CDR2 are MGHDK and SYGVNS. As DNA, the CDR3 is TGTGCCAGCAGTGAACAGGGGGTTGGGACCGGGGAGCTGTTTTTT. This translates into CASSEQGVGTGELFF.

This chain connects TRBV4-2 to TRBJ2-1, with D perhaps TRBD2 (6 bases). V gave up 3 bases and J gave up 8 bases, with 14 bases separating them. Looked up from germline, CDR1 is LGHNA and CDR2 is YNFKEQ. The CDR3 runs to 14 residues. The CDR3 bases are TGTGCCAGCAGCCAGGTTGGAGGGCAGGATGAGCAGTTCTTC. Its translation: CASSQVGGQDEQFF.

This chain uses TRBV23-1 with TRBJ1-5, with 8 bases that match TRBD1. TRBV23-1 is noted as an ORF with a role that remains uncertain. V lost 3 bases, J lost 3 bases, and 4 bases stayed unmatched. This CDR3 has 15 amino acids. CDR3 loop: CASSHHRGINQPQHF. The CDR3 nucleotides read TGCGCCAGCAGTCACCACAGGGGGATCAATCAGCCCCAGCATTTT.

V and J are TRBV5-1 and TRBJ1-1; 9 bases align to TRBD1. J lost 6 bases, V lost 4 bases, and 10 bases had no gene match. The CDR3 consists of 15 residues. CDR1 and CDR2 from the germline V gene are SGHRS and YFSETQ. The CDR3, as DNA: TGCGCCAGCAGCCAAACCGGGACAGGGACCTCTGAAGCTTTCTTT. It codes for CASSQTGTGTSEAFF.

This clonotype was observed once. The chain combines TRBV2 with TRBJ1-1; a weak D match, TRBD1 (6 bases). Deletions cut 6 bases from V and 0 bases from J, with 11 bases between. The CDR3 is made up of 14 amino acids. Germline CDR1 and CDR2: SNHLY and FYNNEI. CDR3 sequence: CASREDRLNTEAFF. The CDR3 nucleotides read TGTGCCAGCAGGGAGGACAGACTGAACACTGAAGCTTTCTTT.

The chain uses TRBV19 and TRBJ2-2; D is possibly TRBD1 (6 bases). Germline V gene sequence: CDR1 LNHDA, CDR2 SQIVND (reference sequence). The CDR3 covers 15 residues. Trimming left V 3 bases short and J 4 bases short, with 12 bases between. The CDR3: CASSMPPGATGELFF. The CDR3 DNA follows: TGTGCCAGTAGTATGCCCCCAGGGGCCACCGGGGAGCTGTTTTTT.

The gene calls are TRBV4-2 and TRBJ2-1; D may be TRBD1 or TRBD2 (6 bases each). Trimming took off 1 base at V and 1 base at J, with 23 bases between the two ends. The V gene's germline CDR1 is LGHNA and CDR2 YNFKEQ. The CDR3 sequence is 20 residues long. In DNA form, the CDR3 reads TGTGCCAGCAGCCAAGCCGTCGCTCGTAGGGGGGCCGAATCCTACAATGAGCAGTTCTTC. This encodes CASSQAVARRGAESYNEQFF.

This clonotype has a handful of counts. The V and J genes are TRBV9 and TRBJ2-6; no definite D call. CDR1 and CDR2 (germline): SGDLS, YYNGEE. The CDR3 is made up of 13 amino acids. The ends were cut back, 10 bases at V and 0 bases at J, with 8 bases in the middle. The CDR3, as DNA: TGTGCCTCCCGTCCCTCTGGGGCCAACGTCCTGACTTTC. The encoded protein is CASRPSGANVLTF.